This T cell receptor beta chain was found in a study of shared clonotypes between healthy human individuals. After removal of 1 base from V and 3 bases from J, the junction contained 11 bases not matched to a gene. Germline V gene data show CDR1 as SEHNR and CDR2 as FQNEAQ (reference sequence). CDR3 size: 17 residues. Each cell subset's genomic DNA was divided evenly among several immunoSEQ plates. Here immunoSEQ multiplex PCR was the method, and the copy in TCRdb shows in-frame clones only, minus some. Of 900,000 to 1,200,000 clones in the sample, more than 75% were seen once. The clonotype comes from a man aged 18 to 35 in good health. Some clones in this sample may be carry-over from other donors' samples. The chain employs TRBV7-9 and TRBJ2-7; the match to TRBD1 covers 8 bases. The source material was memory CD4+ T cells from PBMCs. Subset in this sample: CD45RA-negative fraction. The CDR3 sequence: CASSLERGAGGLYEQYF. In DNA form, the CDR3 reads TGTGCCAGCAGCTTAGAAAGAGGGGCAGGGGGCCTCTACGAGCAGTACTTC. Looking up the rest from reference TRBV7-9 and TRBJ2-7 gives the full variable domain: DTGVSQNPRHKITKRGQNVTFRCDPISEHNRLYWYRQTLGQGPEFLTYFQNEAQLEKSRLLSDRFSAERPKGSFSTLEIQRTEQGDSAMYLCASSLERGAGGLYEQYFGPGTRLTVT.